The following is a T cell receptor beta chain sequence with its context. The repertoire was sequenced with immunoSEQ multiplex PCR; TCRdb's copy has only in-frame clones and lacks some. This sample has some 150,000 clones, with around 92% found just once. The data belong to a study of T cell responses to AZD1222 COVID-19 vaccine. This CDR3 region has 14 residues. Germline V CDR1 and CDR2: MNHEY, SVGEGT. With V trimmed by 0 bases and J by 9 bases, 5 bases remained unmatched. The V and J genes are TRBV6-2 or TRBV6-3 and TRBJ1-2, with 9 nucleotides matching TRBD1. This specimen consisted of peripheral blood, obtained on day 0 of MenACWY control vaccination. The receptor comes from an adult in good health. The chain's CDR3 is CASSYSGQGVRYTF. CDR3 coding DNA: TGTGCCAGCAGTTACTCGGGACAGGGAGTTCGCTACACCTTC.